This TCR beta chain was found in a study of T cell repertoires in cytomegalovirus infection. Turning to the study itself: Signatures in public TCR beta sequences pointed to both CMV infection and matching HLA type. The study's findings and limits: Cumulative frequency (of public TCR beta family members) identified carriers of CMV plus the relevant HLA. Ex vivo, HLA-C-restricted CMV-specific TCR beta clonotypes prevailed over the rest of the response.

Germline V lookup: CDR1 MNHEY, CDR2 SVGEGT. The germline V and J ends were trimmed by 0 bases and 1 base, with 16 bases remaining between them. The CDR3 is 18 residues long. For this clonotype: Its matching antigen is unknown.

TCRdb re-called the reads through MiXCR, storing one row per CDR3 protein. The data show 450,000 to 600,000 distinct CDR3 sequences, more than 40% seen once. The rearrangement uses TRBV6-2 or TRBV6-3 and TRBJ1-5; D might be TRBD1 (6 bases). The source material was cultured PBMCs, sampled from culture after CMV antigen stimulation. The sequence derives from a human donor in good health (CMV status not recorded). Some clones in this sample may be carry-over from other donors' samples. The CDR3 region has the DNA TGTGCCAGCAGTTACTCCGGGCCTTCCGGGGGCAGCAATCAGCCCCAGCATTTT. Residues: CASSYSGPSGGSNQPQHF.